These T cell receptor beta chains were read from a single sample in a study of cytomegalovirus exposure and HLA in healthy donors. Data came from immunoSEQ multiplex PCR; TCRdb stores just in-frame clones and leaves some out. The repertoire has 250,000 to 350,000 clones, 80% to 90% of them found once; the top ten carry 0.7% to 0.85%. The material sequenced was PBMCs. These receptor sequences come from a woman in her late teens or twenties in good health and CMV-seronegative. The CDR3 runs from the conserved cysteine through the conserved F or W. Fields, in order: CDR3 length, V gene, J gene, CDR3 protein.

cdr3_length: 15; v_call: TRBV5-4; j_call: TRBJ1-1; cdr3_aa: CASSILQQGNTEAFF
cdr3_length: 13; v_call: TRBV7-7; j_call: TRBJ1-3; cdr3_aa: CASSSGQGGTIYF
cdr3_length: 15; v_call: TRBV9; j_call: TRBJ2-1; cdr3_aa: CASSPGQGPYNEQFF
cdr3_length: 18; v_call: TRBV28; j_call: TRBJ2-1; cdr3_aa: CASSLPLFPKLSYNEQFF
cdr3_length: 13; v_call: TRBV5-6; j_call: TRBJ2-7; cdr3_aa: CASRAGSSYEQYF
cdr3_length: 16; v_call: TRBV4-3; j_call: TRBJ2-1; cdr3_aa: CASSPEWRGSYNEQFF
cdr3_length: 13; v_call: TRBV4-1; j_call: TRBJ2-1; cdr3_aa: CASSQGESDEQFF
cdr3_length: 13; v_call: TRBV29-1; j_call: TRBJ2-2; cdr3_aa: CSVGGRITGELFF
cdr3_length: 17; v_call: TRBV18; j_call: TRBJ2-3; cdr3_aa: CASSPSIGLAGTDTQYF
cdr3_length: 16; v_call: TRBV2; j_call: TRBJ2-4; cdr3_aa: CASRRGLAGVVAIQYF
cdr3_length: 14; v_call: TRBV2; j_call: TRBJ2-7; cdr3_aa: CASSVLDTSYEQYF
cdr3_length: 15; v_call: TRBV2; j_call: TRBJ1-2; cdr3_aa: CASSEERGPNYGYTF
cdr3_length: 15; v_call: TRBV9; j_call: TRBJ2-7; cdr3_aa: CASSVAASGSYEQYF